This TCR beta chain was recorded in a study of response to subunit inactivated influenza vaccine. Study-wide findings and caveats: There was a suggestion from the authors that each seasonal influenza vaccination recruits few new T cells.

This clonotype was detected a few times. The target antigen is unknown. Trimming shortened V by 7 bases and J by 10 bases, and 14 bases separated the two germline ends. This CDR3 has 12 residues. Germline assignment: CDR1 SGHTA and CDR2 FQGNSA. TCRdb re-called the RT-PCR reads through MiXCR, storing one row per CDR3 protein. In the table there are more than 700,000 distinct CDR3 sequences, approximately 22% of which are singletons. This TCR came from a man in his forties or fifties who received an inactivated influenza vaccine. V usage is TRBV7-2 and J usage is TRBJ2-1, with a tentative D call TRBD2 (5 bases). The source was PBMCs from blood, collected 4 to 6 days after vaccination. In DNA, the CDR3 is TGTGCCAGCACCAAGGGCCCGGGGGAGCAGTTCTTC. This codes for CASTKGPGEQFF.